This record looks at one T cell receptor (beta chain) sequence and its context. The data stem from a study of control samples from healthy donors and cancer patients. Sequencing was performed with immunoSEQ multiplex PCR; in TCRdb, only in-frame clones are kept and a portion is missing. The sample includes 100,000 or so clones, approximately 84% of them seen just once. Sequencing was carried out using blood. The receptor comes from a woman in her forties or fifties in good health.

CDR3 protein: CASSLVGSRNEQFF. Written as DNA, the CDR3 is TGTGCCAGTAGTCTCGTGGGGTCCCGGAATGAGCAGTTCTTC. This chain joins TRBV19 and TRBJ2-1; no firm D call. The V end lost 5 bases, the J end lost 7 bases, and 15 bases lay between the germline ends. Per the germline V gene, CDR1 is LNHDA and CDR2 is SQIVND (reference sequence). This CDR3 has 14 residues.